This T cell receptor (beta chain) emerged from a study of OX40 agonist ivuxolimab in advanced cancers. About the full investigation: The costimulatory receptor OX40 (CD134) was targeted by ivuxolimab, a fully human IgG2 agonistic monoclonal antibody. Partial responses occurred in three dose-escalation patients, of whom one had hepatocellular carcinoma and two had cutaneous melanoma. The dose-escalation cohort was 82.7% male with a mean age of approximately 60 years, ranging from roughly 23 to 90. The paper covers the monotherapy dose-escalation part of the phase I ivuxolimab trial, which included N ≈ 50 patients. Prior anti-PD-1, anti-PD-L1 or anti-CTLA-4 therapy was permitted, and approximately 41% of dose-escalation patients had received checkpoint inhibitors. Intravenous ivuxolimab was administered to patients every 2 weeks at six dose levels: 0.01, 0.1, 0.3, 1.5, 3 and 10 mg/kg. Of the approximately 50 dose-escalation patients, hepatocellular carcinoma was present in about 19, melanoma in roughly 15, renal cell carcinoma in 9 and head and neck cancer in 9. The purpose of peripheral TCRbeta sequencing was to test whether ivuxolimab changed TCR sequence diversity and led to clonal T-cell expansion.

The CDR3 numbers 15 residues from cysteine through phenylalanine. Only CDR3 DNA is held: 45 bases, read in frame from base 1. The germline V gene provides CDR1 SGHTA and CDR2 FQGTGA. A distance of 14 bases separates the germline ends of V and J, which lose 4 bases and 5 bases respectively. Concerning this clone: Which antigen it targets is not known. Within one base of it there is no much larger clone, and no base qualities were kept.

General findings and caveats noted by the study authors: In the 0.1-3.0 mg/kg groups, partial responders were among the patients with the lowest normalized peripheral clonal expansion, particularly in CD8+ T cells. Low levels of normalized T-cell clonal expansion were also seen in some nonresponding patients. The antigen specificity of the peripheral T cells that underwent clonal expansion was not determined. After ivuxolimab, CD8+ T cells had more expanded clones than CD4+ T cells on average. At doses of 0.1 to 3.0 mg/kg, clonal expansion of both CD4+ and CD8+ T cells in blood was seen between baseline and week 6.

To sequence the TCRbeta CDR3 region, genomic DNA was isolated from the sorted cells. TCRbeta CDR3 regions were sequenced using the immunoSEQ Assay. Entries here come from immuneACCESS through TCRdb and include only in-frame sequences with V and J called. Some clones fail to appear in such tables; in the studies checked, an unresolved V gene covers under half of the shortfall, and the cause of the remainder is unknown. This sample is represented by 45,000 to 65,000 clones; over 75% of them were singletons. The leading ten clones occupy about 11% of the sample. Patients with a history of autoimmune disease or receiving systemic immunosuppression were excluded from the trial. Peripheral blood for TCR sequencing was drawn from every dose cohort at baseline, at cycle 4 day 1 and at cycle 7 day 1. The samples were drawn from a first-in-human, open-label, multicenter phase I dose-escalation trial of ivuxolimab. Adults with locally advanced or metastatic head and neck squamous cell, hepatocellular, melanoma or renal cell carcinoma were enrolled in the trial. Before TCR sequencing, CD4+ T cells and CD8+ T cells from peripheral blood were sorted into separate populations.

Recombination connected TRBV7-3 to TRBJ1-4, and possibly TRBD1, on 5 matching bases. The sample in question was CD4+ or CD8+ T cells sorted from blood, obtained in a trial of the OX40 agonist ivuxolimab. This TCR derives from an adult with an advanced solid tumor such as melanoma, head and neck, liver or kidney cancer. In nucleotide form, the sequence is TGTGCCAGCAGCTCCGACTGGGGGAAAAATGAAAAACTGTTTTTT. It codes for CASSSDWGKNEKLFF. With all but the CDR3 taken from the reference TRBV7-3 and TRBJ1-4 genes, the full variable domain is: GAGVSQTPSNKVTEKGKYVELRCDPISGHTALYWYRQSLGQGPEFLIYFQGTGAADDSGLPNDRFFAVRPEGSVSTLKIQRTERGDSAVYLCASSSDWGKNEKLFFGSGTQLSVL.